Listed here are 28 T cell receptor beta chains from one sample, sequenced in a study of shared clonotypes between healthy human individuals. Profiled with immunoSEQ multiplex PCR; TCRdb holds only in-frame clones, not every one. The table lists about 2.1 million clones, around 93% of them singletons. CD45RO negativity and positive selection for CCR7 defined naive CD8 cells, a population that excluded terminally differentiated effector memory CD45RA+ cells. The sample comprised naive CD8+ T cells from PBMCs. The receptors come from a man in his late teens or twenties in good health. Some clones in this sample may be carry-over from other donors' samples.

The V gene is TRBV9, the J gene TRBJ1-2, with D perhaps matching TRBD1 (6 bases). Germline V gene lookup returns CDR1 SGDLS and CDR2 YYNGEE. Trimming cost V 0 bases and J 7 bases, with 10 bases left between them. The CDR3 extends over 13 amino acids. Here the CDR3 DNA reads TGTGCCAGCAGCGTAGACAGGGCCGCTGGCTACACCTTC. The encoded protein is CASSVDRAAGYTF. The complete variable domain, with remaining parts taken from reference TRBV9 and TRBJ1-2, reads DSGVTQTPKHLITATGQRVTLRCSPRSGDLSVYWYQQSLDQGLQFLIQYYNGEERAKGNILERFSAQQFPDLHSELNLSSLELGDSALYFCASSVDRAAGYTFGSGTRLTVV.

The V gene is TRBV7-8, the J gene TRBJ2-2; 8 nucleotides agree with TRBD2. CDR1 is SGHVS, CDR2 FQNEAQ, per germline. The V segment lost 7 bases and the J segment 0 bases; nucleotides outside the gene matches: 4. CDR3 length: 15 residues. The CDR3 is CASTPLAANTGELFF. The CDR3 bases are TGTGCCAGCACCCCACTAGCGGCGAACACCGGGGAGCTGTTTTTT.

J is TRBJ2-1 and V is TRBV29-1, with 7 bases that match TRBD1. Germline loops: CDR1 SQVTM, CDR2 ANQGSEA. Trimming cost V 5 bases and J 12 bases; bases outside gene matches: 7. The CDR3 loop spans 11 amino acids. The CDR3 protein is CSVLQGIGQFF. As DNA, the CDR3 is TGCAGCGTTTTACAGGGGATCGGGCAGTTCTTC.

This rearrangement joins TRBV27 to TRBJ2-7; 8 bases fit TRBD2. Germline CDR1 MNHEY, CDR2 SMNVEV (reference sequence). The CDR3 consists of 18 residues. Unmatched junction bases numbered 13, after V lost 1 base and J lost 2 bases. CDR3 nucleotides: TGTGCCAGCAGTTTATTTCCGGGACTAGTTGCGGGCGCCTACGAGCAGTACTTC. Translation: CASSLFPGLVAGAYEQYF.

This chain joins TRBV4-3 and TRBJ2-1; D may be TRBD2 (5 bases). The CDR3 sequence is 13 residues long. The germline V gene has CDR1 LGHNA and CDR2 YSLEER. V lost 4 bases, J lost 5 bases, and 9 bases lay in between. The CDR3 is CASSPLLDNEQFF. For the CDR3, the DNA is TGCGCCAGCAGCCCCTTACTAGACAATGAGCAGTTCTTC.

The chain has TRBV4-1 and TRBJ2-1; TRBD2 matches at 7 bases. This CDR3 comprises 16 residues. The J segment lost 7 bases and the V segment lost 2 bases, leaving 11 bases of the junction unmatched. The germline CDR1 and CDR2 sequences are MGHRA and YSYEKL. This CDR3 is CASSQKPLGLPNEQFF. The CDR3 nucleotides are TGCGCCAGCAGCCAAAAGCCCCTGGGACTACCTAATGAGCAGTTCTTC.

With regard to this clone: Other DNA sequences within the sample encode an identical CDR3. The gene calls are TRBV10-1 and TRBJ2-7, with D uncertain. The germline V gene encodes CDR1 WNHNN and CDR2 SYGVQD (reference sequence). The V end was cut by 2 bases, the J end by 6 bases, with 5 bases between. This CDR3 is 11 amino acids long. The CDR3 loop is CASSEGVEQYF. The CDR3 region has the DNA TGCGCCAGCAGTGAGGGCGTCGAGCAGTACTTC.

J is TRBJ1-3 and V is TRBV29-1; 7 bases fit TRBD1. V gave up 3 bases and J gave up 0 bases; unmatched junction bases: 17. Germline V gene lookup returns CDR1 SQVTM and CDR2 ANQGSEA. The CDR3 is made up of 19 amino acids. This CDR3 reads CSVEPLFQGDVYSGNTIYF. The CDR3 coding sequence is TGCAGCGTTGAGCCGCTCTTCCAGGGGGATGTTTACTCTGGAAACACCATATATTTT.

This clone has more than one count but fewer than ten. The chain has TRBV7-9 and TRBJ1-5; possibly TRBD1 for D (5 bases). The CDR3 is made up of 12 amino acids. Germline V lookup: CDR1 SEHNR, CDR2 FQNEAQ (reference sequence). Trimming cost V 5 bases and J 7 bases, with 9 bases left between them. CDR3 sequence reads: CASSGEGQPQHF. The CDR3 region has the DNA TGTGCCAGCAGCGGAGAGGGGCAGCCCCAGCATTTT.

This clone came up once. The chain couples TRBV27 to TRBJ2-7; D is ambiguous. This CDR3 has 17 amino acids. The V gene lost 6 bases and the J gene lost 0 bases, with 21 bases spanning the gap. CDR1 MNHEY and CDR2 SMNVEV come from the germline V gene (reference sequence). In DNA form, the CDR3 reads TGTGCCAGCAGCCCCCAATCTGGGAACGGTTACTCCTACGAGCAGTACTTC. Translating gives CASSPQSGNGYSYEQYF.

The chain is built from TRBV11-2 and TRBJ2-1, with 10 nucleotides matching TRBD2. Germline V gene sequence: CDR1 SGHAT, CDR2 FQNNGV. Trimming removed 5 bases from V and 7 bases from J; junction bases left unmatched: 8. This CDR3 has 15 amino acids. The CDR3 spells CASSPLAGFANEQFF. The CDR3 region has the DNA TGTGCCAGCAGCCCACTAGCGGGATTCGCGAATGAGCAGTTCTTC.

The genes are TRBV29-1 and TRBJ2-7; no definite D call. The CDR3 has 14 residues. Trimming left V 4 bases short and J 0 bases short, with 13 bases between. The germline V gene has CDR1 SQVTM and CDR2 ANQGSEA. CDR3 sequence: CSVVGQPSSYEQYF. CDR3 sequence (DNA): TGCAGCGTTGTCGGGCAGCCTAGCTCCTACGAGCAGTACTTC.

The V call is TRBV5-6, the J call TRBJ2-2; no clear D gene. CDR3 length equals 13 residues. The V end lost 5 bases, the J end lost 4 bases, and 9 bases lay between the germline ends. Germline CDR1 SGHDT, CDR2 YYEEEE. The CDR3 DNA follows: TGTGCCAGCAGTCCGCAGACCACCGGGGAGCTGTTTTTT. Protein sequence: CASSPQTTGELFF. The entire variable domain, with the rest obtained from reference TRBV5-6 and TRBJ2-2, is as follows: DAGVTQSPTHLIKTRGQQVTLRCSPKSGHDTVSWYQQALGQGPQFIFQYYEEEERQRGNFPDRFSGHQFPNYSSELNVNALLLGDSALYLCASSPQTTGELFFGEGSRLTVL.

The CDR3 reads CASSFGRADTQYF. The CDR3 DNA reads TGTGCCAGCAGTTTCGGTCGGGCAGATACGCAGTATTTT. This chain connects TRBV27 to TRBJ2-3, with no clear D. The V end was cut by 3 bases, the J end by 4 bases, with 8 bases between. This CDR3 contains 13 residues. Per germline, CDR1 MNHEY and CDR2 SMNVEV (reference sequence).

The chain is built from TRBV11-2 and TRBJ2-1; D may correspond to TRBD1 or TRBD2 (5 bases each). This CDR3 is 17 amino acids long. The V gene's germline CDR1 is SGHAT and CDR2 FQNNGV. V lost 5 bases to trimming and J lost 5 bases, with 22 bases between them. The CDR3 DNA follows: TGTGCCAGCAGCCCAACCCCGGGACGCCAAAACAACAATGAGCAGTTCTTC. This codes for CASSPTPGRQNNNEQFF.

This clone is a singleton in its sample. The V and J genes are TRBV7-9 and TRBJ2-3; 10 nucleotides line up with TRBD2. Germline CDR1 reads SEHNR; CDR2 reads FQNEAQ (reference sequence). V dropped 2 bases and J dropped 2; count of bases not matched to a gene: 10. CDR3 length: 18 residues. Written as DNA, the CDR3 is TGTGCCAGCAGCTTACCCTTTGAAACTAGCGGGAACACAGATACGCAGTATTTT. It translates to CASSLPFETSGNTDTQYF.

In this sample, this clone turned up once. The chain has TRBV28 and TRBJ2-2, with D perhaps matching TRBD2 (5 bases). The CDR3 is 15 residues long. Germline V gives CDR1 MDHEN, CDR2 SYDVKM. Trimming took 8 bases from V and 2 from J, leaving 15 bases between them. The CDR3 nucleotides are TGTGCCAGCCGAGAGGGCGGATTTAACACCGGGGAGCTGTTTTTT. It specifies CASREGGFNTGELFF.

This clone has only one observation. The chain employs TRBV27 and TRBJ2-7, with D tentatively TRBD1 (6 bases). The germline V gene encodes CDR1 MNHEY and CDR2 SMNVEV (reference sequence). The CDR3 is made up of 14 amino acids. V lost 2 bases and J lost 3, with 11 bases in between. The CDR3 is CASSLKGGSYEQYF. CDR3 nucleotides: TGTGCCAGCAGTTTAAAAGGGGGAAGCTACGAGCAGTACTTC.

J is TRBJ2-5 and V is TRBV13; the D gene could be TRBD1 or TRBD2 (5 bases each). The DNA end is more similar to TRBJ2-7, so the J call may be wrong. This CDR3 spans 14 amino acids. Germline V lookup: CDR1 PRHDT, CDR2 FYEKMQ (reference sequence). CDR3 sequence (DNA): TGTGCCAGCAGCACTCCCCTGGGGGCCTACGAGCAGTACTTC. Translation gives CASSTPLGAYEQYF.

The chain combines TRBV7-8 with TRBJ1-5; weak D call: TRBD1 (5 bases). The CDR3 loop spans 14 amino acids. Germline V gene data show CDR1 as SGHVS and CDR2 as FQNEAQ. The germline V and J ends were trimmed by 6 bases and 1 base, with 10 bases remaining between them. The CDR3 nucleotides read TGTGCCAGCAGTGCCGGGACCAGCAATCAGCCCCAGCATTTT. Its protein product is CASSAGTSNQPQHF.

The chain has TRBV12-5 and TRBJ2-1, with 8 bases identical to TRBD1. The CDR3 is 13 amino acids. The V segment lost 9 bases and the J segment 8 bases; nucleotides outside the gene matches: 9. Germline V gene sequence: CDR1 LGHNT, CDR2 FRNRAP. The CDR3 DNA is TGTGCTAGCCCCCAGGGGGCTGGGGATGAGCAGTTCTTC. It encodes CASPQGAGDEQFF.

About this clone: Other DNA sequences in the sample encode the same CDR3. CDR3 sequence: CASSLGAEQFF. The CDR3 DNA follows: TGTGCCAGCAGCTTAGGGGCTGAGCAGTTCTTC. This rearrangement joins TRBV7-8 to TRBJ2-1; D unresolved. Germline V gene sequence: CDR1 SGHVS, CDR2 FQNEAQ. V gave up 1 base and J gave up 9 bases, with 4 bases separating them. The CDR3 has 11 amino acids.

This sequence joins TRBV9 and TRBJ2-5; D unclear. Germline-derived CDR1 and CDR2 are SGDLS and YYNGEE. The CDR3 runs 16 residues. V shed 3 bases and J shed 2 bases, with 17 bases lying between them. The CDR3 protein is CASSANPRTEQETQYF. CDR3 nucleotides: TGTGCCAGCAGCGCCAACCCCCGGACGGAACAAGAGACCCAGTACTTC.

CDR3 coding DNA: TGTGCCAGCAGCCCCGCAGGGGGTCCGGACACTGAAGCTTTCTTT. Residues: CASSPAGGPDTEAFF. The rearrangement joins TRBV7-9 to TRBJ1-1, with TRBD1 matching 7 bases. This CDR3 is built from 15 residues. The J segment lost 3 bases and the V segment lost 5 bases, leaving 9 bases of the junction unmatched. Per germline, CDR1 SEHNR and CDR2 FQNEAQ (reference sequence).

The chain couples TRBV6-4 to TRBJ2-2; D is unresolved. Germline V lookup: CDR1 MRHNA, CDR2 SNTAGT. The CDR3 contains 15 residues. V gave up 5 bases and J gave up 2 bases, with 12 bases separating them. CDR3 in amino acids: CASSLTGPNTGELFF. CDR3 coding DNA: TGTGCCAGCAGTCTAACCGGGCCAAACACCGGGGAGCTGTTTTTT.

V gene TRBV7-7 combines with J gene TRBJ2-2; the match to TRBD2 covers 11 bases. The CDR3 extends over 15 amino acids. V lost 6 bases to trimming and J lost 5 bases; unmatched junction nucleotides: 5. Germline loops: CDR1 SSHAT, CDR2 FNYEAQ (reference sequence). CDR3: CASSDLAGGTGELFF. The CDR3 region has the DNA TGTGCCAGCAGTGACCTAGCGGGAGGAACCGGGGAGCTGTTTTTT.

The V gene is TRBV9, the J gene TRBJ2-2; TRBD1 is a possible D gene (5 bases). CDR1 SGDLS and CDR2 YYNGEE come from the germline V gene. This CDR3 spans 17 amino acids. V shed 0 bases and J shed 0 bases, with 12 bases lying between them. The CDR3 is CASSVVQVITNTGELFF. CDR3 DNA sequence: TGTGCCAGCAGCGTAGTACAGGTTATTACGAACACCGGGGAGCTGTTTTTT. The entire variable domain, with the rest obtained from reference TRBV9 and TRBJ2-2, is as follows: DSGVTQTPKHLITATGQRVTLRCSPRSGDLSVYWYQQSLDQGLQFLIQYYNGEERAKGNILERFSAQQFPDLHSELNLSSLELGDSALYFCASSVVQVITNTGELFFGEGSRLTVL.

The J gene is TRBJ1-4, the V gene TRBV29-1; 10 bases line up with TRBD1. Per the germline V gene, CDR1 is SQVTM and CDR2 is ANQGSEA. The CDR3 consists of 15 residues. The V and J ends lost 5 bases and 7 bases, in that order; junction bases with no gene match: 10. The CDR3 spells CSVRETGGGFEKLFF. In DNA form, the CDR3 reads TGCAGCGTTCGCGAGACAGGGGGCGGTTTTGAAAAACTGTTTTTT.